This T cell receptor (beta chain) was profiled in a study of cytotoxic CD8 clonotypes in ibrutinib-treated CLL. Study-level information: Enrolment comprised eleven to twelve relapsed/refractory and roughly 15 treatment-naive patients; roughly 17 were IGHV unmutated.

The TCR beta libraries used 2 to 2.5 micrograms of genomic DNA that came from cryopreserved PBMCs. Germline V gives CDR1 SNHLY, CDR2 FYNNEI. V was pared by 6 bases and J by 3 bases, with 14 bases between. The CDR3 has 14 amino acids. Using immunoSEQ multiplex PCR, the repertoire was profiled, and TCRdb retains in-frame clones only, with some absent. The sample contains approximately 130,000 clones, 80% to 90% of which appear only once. This clonotype was sampled from a human donor with chronic lymphocytic leukemia. This chain links TRBV2 with TRBJ1-2; D perhaps matches TRBD1 (5 bases). Here the sequenced sample was PBMCs, taken after 24 months of ibrutinib treatment. DNA for the CDR3: TGTGCCAGCAGGGGACCGGGACGGGACTATGGCTACACCTTC. It codes for CASRGPGRDYGYTF.